The present T cell receptor beta chain was sequenced within a study of blood T cells in healthy people across ages. Study findings and constraints: Unsorted PBMCs ruled out conclusive naive versus antigen-experienced comparison. Diversity estimated from one million T cells was considered an underestimate.

Concerning this clonotype itself: Its antigen is not identified.

This CDR3 has 15 residues. The V end lost 8 bases, the J end lost 4 bases, and 21 bases lay between the germline ends. It was with a sample-barcoded 5' primer and a J-beta primer mix that a second PCR of about 6 to 12 cycles was run. TCRdb processed the 5' RACE reads anew with MiXCR; each CDR3 protein has one entry. Of just over 800,000 distinct CDR3 sequences listed, less than 80% are singletons. This chain connects TRBV12-3 or TRBV12-4 to TRBJ2-7, with D possibly being TRBD1 or TRBD2 (5 bases each). Specimen: blood. This TCR derives from a man under 40 in good health. The chain's CDR3 is CASGLTGGPDYEQYF. For the CDR3, the DNA is TGTGCCAGCGGCCTTACTGGGGGACCGGATTACGAGCAGTACTTC.